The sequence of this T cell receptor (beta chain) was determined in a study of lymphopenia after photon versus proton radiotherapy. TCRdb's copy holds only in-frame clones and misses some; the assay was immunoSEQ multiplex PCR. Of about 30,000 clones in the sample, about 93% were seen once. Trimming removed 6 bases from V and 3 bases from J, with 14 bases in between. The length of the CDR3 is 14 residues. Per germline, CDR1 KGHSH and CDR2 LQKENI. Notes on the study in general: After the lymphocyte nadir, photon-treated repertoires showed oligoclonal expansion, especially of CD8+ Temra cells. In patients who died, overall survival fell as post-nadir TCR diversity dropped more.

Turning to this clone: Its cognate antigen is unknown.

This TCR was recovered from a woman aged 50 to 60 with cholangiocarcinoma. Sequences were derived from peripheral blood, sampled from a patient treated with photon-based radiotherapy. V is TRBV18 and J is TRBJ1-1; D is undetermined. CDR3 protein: CASSSSPRDTEAFF. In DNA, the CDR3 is TGTGCCAGCTCGTCCTCTCCTCGAGACACTGAAGCTTTCTTT.